This T cell receptor (beta chain) originates from a study of CD8 T cells in ankylosing spondylitis. TCRdb passed the 5' RACE reads through MiXCR, listing each CDR3 protein once. The sample lists around 490,000 distinct CDR3 sequences, approximately 5.3% seen once, with around 3.5% in the top ten. Study-wide results and limits: Some motif variants were previously reported in reactive arthritis synovial fluid and blood. A TCR beta motif made of fewer than ten highly homologous variants seemed typical of ankylosing spondylitis blood. Disease-linked clones bore a CD8+ phenotype and were relatively rare in peripheral blood.

The CDR3 totals 16 residues. The V gene's germline CDR1 is ENHRY and CDR2 SYGVKD. Trimming took off 4 bases at V and 4 bases at J, with 16 bases between the two ends. In its sample, this clonotype was seen many times. Its specificity is unknown. The clonotype was recovered from a male donor with ankylosing spondylitis. The chain carries TRBV10-3 and TRBJ2-2; a possible D gene is TRBD2 (6 bases). Material for sequencing was blood, either unsorted or a sorted T cell fraction (not recorded which). The CDR3 here is CAISVPGTSSTGELFF. The CDR3 DNA is TGTGCCATCAGTGTCCCCGGGACTTCCTCCACCGGGGAGCTGTTTTTT.